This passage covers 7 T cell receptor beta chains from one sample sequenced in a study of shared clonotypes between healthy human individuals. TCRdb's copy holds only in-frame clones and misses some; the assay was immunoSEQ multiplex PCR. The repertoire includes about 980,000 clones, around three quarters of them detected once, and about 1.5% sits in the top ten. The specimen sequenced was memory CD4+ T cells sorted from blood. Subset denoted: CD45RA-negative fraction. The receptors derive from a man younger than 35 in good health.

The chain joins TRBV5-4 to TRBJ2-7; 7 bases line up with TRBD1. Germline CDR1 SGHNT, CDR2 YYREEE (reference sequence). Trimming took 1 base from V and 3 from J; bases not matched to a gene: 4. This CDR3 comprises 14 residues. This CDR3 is CASSLTGAHYEQYF. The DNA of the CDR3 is TGTGCCAGCAGCTTGACAGGGGCCCACTACGAGCAGTACTTC.

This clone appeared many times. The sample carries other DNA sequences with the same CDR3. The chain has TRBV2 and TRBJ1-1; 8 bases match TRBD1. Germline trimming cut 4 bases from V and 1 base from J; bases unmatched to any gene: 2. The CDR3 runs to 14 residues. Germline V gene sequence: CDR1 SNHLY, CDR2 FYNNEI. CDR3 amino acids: CASSADRGNTEAFF. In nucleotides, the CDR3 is TGTGCCAGCAGTGCTGACAGGGGGAACACTGAAGCTTTCTTT.

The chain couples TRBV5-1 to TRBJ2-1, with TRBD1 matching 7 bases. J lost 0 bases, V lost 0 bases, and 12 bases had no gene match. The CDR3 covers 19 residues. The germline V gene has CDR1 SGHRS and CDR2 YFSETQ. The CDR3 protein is CASSLVPTGTSSSYNEQFF. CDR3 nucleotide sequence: TGCGCCAGCAGCTTGGTTCCGACAGGGACCTCCAGCTCCTACAATGAGCAGTTCTTC.

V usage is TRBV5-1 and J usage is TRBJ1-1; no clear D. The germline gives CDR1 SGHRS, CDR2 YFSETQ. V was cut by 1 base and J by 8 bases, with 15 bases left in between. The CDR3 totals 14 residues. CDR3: CASSLLSSSLEAFF. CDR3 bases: TGCGCCAGCAGCTTGCTCTCGTCGAGCCTCGAAGCTTTCTTT.

The CDR3 reads CSVDSQGGGYTF. In nucleotides, the CDR3 is TGCAGCGTTGATTCACAGGGAGGTGGCTACACCTTC. V usage is TRBV29-1 and J usage is TRBJ1-2, with D perhaps matching TRBD1 (6 bases). V lost 3 bases, J lost 7 bases, and 12 bases lay in between. Looked up from germline, CDR1 is SQVTM and CDR2 is ANQGSEA. The CDR3 runs 12 residues. The entire variable domain, with the rest obtained from reference TRBV29-1 and TRBJ1-2, is as follows: SAVISQKPSRDICQRGTSLTIQCQVDSQVTMMFWYRQQPGQSLTLIATANQGSEATYESGFVIDKFPISRPNLTFSTLTVSNMSPEDSSIYLCSVDSQGGGYTFGSGTRLTVV.

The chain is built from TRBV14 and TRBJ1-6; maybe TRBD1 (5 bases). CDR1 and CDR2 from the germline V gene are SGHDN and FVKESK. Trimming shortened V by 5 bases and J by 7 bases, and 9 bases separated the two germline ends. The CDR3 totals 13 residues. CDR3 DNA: TGTGCCAGCAGCGGTGAGGGGAATTCACCCCTCCACTTT. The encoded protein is CASSGEGNSPLHF.

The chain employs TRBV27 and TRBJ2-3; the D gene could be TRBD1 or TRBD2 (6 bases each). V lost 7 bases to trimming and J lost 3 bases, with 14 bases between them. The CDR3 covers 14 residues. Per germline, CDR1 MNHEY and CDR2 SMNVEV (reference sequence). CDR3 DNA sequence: TGTGCCAGCAAACTAGGAGGGGGGACAGATACGCAGTATTTT. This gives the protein CASKLGGGTDTQYF.